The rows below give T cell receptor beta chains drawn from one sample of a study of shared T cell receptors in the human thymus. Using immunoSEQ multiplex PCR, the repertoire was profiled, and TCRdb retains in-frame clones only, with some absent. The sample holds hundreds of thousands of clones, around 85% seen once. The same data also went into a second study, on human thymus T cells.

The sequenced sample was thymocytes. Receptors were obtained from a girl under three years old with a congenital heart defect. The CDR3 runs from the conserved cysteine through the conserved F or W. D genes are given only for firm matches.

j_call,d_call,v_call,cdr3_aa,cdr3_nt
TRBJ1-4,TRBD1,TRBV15,CATSSGGRQGEGVTNEKLFF,TGTGCCACCAGCAGCGGAGGGAGACAGGGGGAAGGTGTCACTAATGAAAAACTGTTTTTT
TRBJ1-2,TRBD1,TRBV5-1,CASSPGQVVPYGYTF,TGCGCCAGCAGCCCGGGACAGGTGGTACCCTATGGCTACACCTTC
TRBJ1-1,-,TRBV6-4,CASSDSRGFVGYCGTEAFF,TGTGCCAGCAGTGACTCGAGAGGGTTTGTAGGGTACTGCGGCACTGAAGCTTTCTTT
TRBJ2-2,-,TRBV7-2,CASSFGPGGELFF,TGTGCCAGCAGCTTTGGTCCCGGCGGGGAGCTGTTTTTT
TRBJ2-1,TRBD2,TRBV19,CASSIERGRPYNEQFF,TGTGCCAGTAGTATTGAGCGGGGGCGTCCCTACAATGAGCAGTTCTTC
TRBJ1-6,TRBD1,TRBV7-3,CASSPRGQEGNSPLHF,TGTGCCAGCAGCCCCCGTGGACAGGAGGGTAATTCACCCCTCCACTTT
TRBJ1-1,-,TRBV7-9,CASSLPAAGIEAFF,TGTGCCAGCAGCTTACCGGCCGCAGGAATCGAAGCTTTCTTT
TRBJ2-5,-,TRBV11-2,CASSLDQAQGSKETQYF,TGTGCCAGCAGCTTAGATCAGGCCCAGGGGAGTAAAGAGACCCAGTACTTC
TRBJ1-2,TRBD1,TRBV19,CASSPTGQQVGANYGYTF,TGTGCCAGTAGCCCAACGGGACAGCAAGTGGGGGCTAACTATGGCTACACCTTC
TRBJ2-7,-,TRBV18,CASAEESSYEQYF,TGTGCCAGTGCTGAGGAGAGCTCCTACGAGCAGTACTTC
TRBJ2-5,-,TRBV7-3,CASSPSHRSRRETQYF,TGTGCCAGCAGCCCGAGCCACCGGTCCCGGAGGGAGACCCAGTACTTC